This TCR beta chain derives from a study of OX40 agonist ivuxolimab in advanced cancers. Study-level background: Ivuxolimab was a fully human IgG2 agonistic monoclonal antibody targeting the costimulatory receptor OX40 (CD134). Intravenous ivuxolimab was administered to patients every 2 weeks at six dose levels: 0.01, 0.1, 0.3, 1.5, 3 and 10 mg/kg. Of the roughly 50 dose-escalation patients, hepatocellular carcinoma was present in 19, melanoma in roughly 15, renal cell carcinoma in 9 and head and neck cancer in 9. A male proportion of approximately 83% and a mean age of approximately 58 years, ranging from roughly 23 to 79, were recorded for the dose-escalation cohort. Prior anti-PD-1, anti-PD-L1 or anti-CTLA-4 therapy was permitted, and checkpoint inhibitors had been received by 30% to 40% of dose-escalation patients. Partial responses were achieved by three dose-escalation patients, of whom one had hepatocellular carcinoma and two had cutaneous melanoma. The point of sequencing TCRbeta in the periphery was to test whether ivuxolimab changed TCR sequence diversity and drove clonal T-cell expansion. The paper reports the monotherapy dose-escalation portion (N ≈ 52 patients) of the phase I ivuxolimab trial. Here is what the overall study found, with its caveats: Low levels of normalized T-cell clonal expansion were also shown by some nonresponding patients. Which antigens the clonally expanded peripheral T cells were specific for was not determined. After ivuxolimab, CD8+ T cells had more expanded clones than CD4+ T cells on average. At doses of 0.1 to 3.0 mg/kg, clonal expansion of both CD4+ and CD8+ blood T cells was observed from baseline to week 6. In the 0.1-3.0 mg/kg groups, partial responders had among the lowest normalized peripheral clonal expansion, particularly in CD8+ T cells.

The trial excluded patients who had a history of autoimmune disease or who were on systemic immunosuppression. Peripheral blood for TCR sequencing was collected from all dose cohorts at baseline, on cycle 4 day 1, and on cycle 7 day 1. The samples were taken from a phase I, first-in-human, multicenter, open-label dose-escalation trial of ivuxolimab. Adults with locally advanced or metastatic melanoma, renal cell carcinoma, hepatocellular carcinoma or head and neck squamous cell carcinoma were enrolled in the trial. Before TCR sequencing, CD4+ and CD8+ T cells were separately sorted from peripheral blood. CDR1 and CDR2, per the germline V gene, are SGHDN and FVKESK. V drops 0 bases and J drops 0 bases, leaving 15 bases in between. Counted from cysteine to phenylalanine, this CDR3 has 18 amino acids. Kept here is only the CDR3 DNA, which spans 54 bases and is read in frame from base 1. Genomic DNA was extracted from sorted cells for sequencing of the TCRbeta CDR3 region. TCRbeta CDR3 regions were sequenced using the immunoSEQ Assay. TCRdb holds this immuneACCESS table with in-frame rearrangements only. Some clones are missing; in checked studies, unresolved V genes explain under half, and the rest has no known cause. The sample table lists around 94,000 clones, 70% to 85% of them with a count of one. Clones ranked in the top ten supply approximately 4.2% of the sample.

In the case of this clone: There is no known antigen for this receptor. Nothing much larger sits one base from this clone, and base qualities are not available.

This chain joins TRBV14 to TRBJ2-1; the D gene is perhaps TRBD1 or TRBD2, as each covers 6 bases. The source is an adult with an advanced solid tumor such as melanoma, head and neck, liver or kidney cancer. The input for sequencing was CD4+ or CD8+ T cells sorted from blood, taken in a trial of the OX40 agonist ivuxolimab. The CDR3 corresponds to CASSQDRGGLDSYNEQFF. The sequenced DNA is TGTGCCAGCAGCCAAGATCGAGGGGGGTTAGACTCCTACAATGAGCAGTTCTTC.